These 27 T cell receptor beta chains originate from one sample sequenced in a study of control samples from healthy donors and cancer patients. Only in-frame clones appear in the TCRdb table, and some are missing; sequencing was by immunoSEQ multiplex PCR. The repertoire holds some 130,000 clones, around 96% seen once, with approximately 4% in the top ten. The sample consisted of blood. The receptors stem from a man aged 30-40 years in good health.

This rearrangement joins TRBV11-2 to TRBJ1-4; D not resolved. This CDR3 spans 15 amino acids. V gave up 3 bases and J gave up 1 base, with 9 bases separating them. Germline-derived CDR1 and CDR2 are SGHAT and FQNNGV. CDR3 sequence: CASSFGRLTNEKLFF. CDR3 nucleotide sequence: TGTGCCAGCAGCTTTGGACGATTAACTAATGAAAAACTGTTTTTT.

The chain has TRBV4-1 and TRBJ2-7, with D maybe TRBD2 (5 bases). The CDR3 totals 16 residues. V was pared by 1 base and J by 2 bases, with 15 bases between. Germline CDR1 and CDR2: MGHRA and YSYEKL. CDR3 amino acids: CASSQAPPEGTYEQYF. The CDR3 coding sequence is TGCGCCAGCAGCCAAGCTCCCCCAGAGGGAACCTACGAGCAGTACTTC.

The gene calls are TRBV4-3 and TRBJ1-2, with TRBD1 as a possible D gene (6 bases). The CDR3 covers 14 residues. With 6 bases removed from V and 2 bases from J, the gap between germline ends came to 13 bases. Germline V CDR1 and CDR2: LGHNA, YSLEER. The CDR3, as DNA: TGCGCCAGCAGGAGGGGCAGGGGCAACTATGGCTACACCTTC. The encoded protein is CASRRGRGNYGYTF.

V usage is TRBV18 and J usage is TRBJ1-3; weak D call: TRBD1 (6 bases). Trimming pared 5 bases from V and 0 bases from J, leaving 14 bases between. The CDR3 consists of 16 residues. Germline V gene sequence: CDR1 KGHSH, CDR2 LQKENI. CDR3 coding DNA: TGTGCCAGCTCATCCGGGACATCCATCTCTGGAAACACCATATATTTT. It codes for CASSSGTSISGNTIYF.

The chain carries TRBV5-6 and TRBJ1-5; TRBD1 aligns across 10 bases. CDR3 length: 19 residues. From germline, CDR1 is SGHDT and CDR2 YYEEEE. Trimming cost V 2 bases and J 0 bases; bases outside gene matches: 11. The CDR3: CASSLNRDRGPYSNQPQHF. CDR3 in DNA: TGTGCCAGCAGCTTAAACCGGGACAGGGGACCCTATAGCAATCAGCCCCAGCATTTT.

The CDR3 DNA reads as TGTGCCAGCAGTGAACTAGCGGGGGAAACCTACGAGCAGTACTTC. It codes for CASSELAGETYEQYF. V and J are TRBV6-1 and TRBJ2-7; the match to TRBD2 covers 10 bases. The V gene's germline CDR1 is MNHNS and CDR2 SASEGT. There are 15 residues in the CDR3. V lost 2 bases to trimming and J lost 2 bases; unmatched junction nucleotides: 3.

This clone was observed a single time. The V call is TRBV11-2, the J call TRBJ1-2; D is unresolved. The CDR3 is 13 amino acids. Germline CDR1 reads SGHAT; CDR2 reads FQNNGV. Deletions cut 3 bases from V and 2 bases from J, with 7 bases between. CDR3 sequence: CASSFSGNYGYTF. As DNA, the CDR3 is TGTGCCAGCAGCTTCTCGGGGAACTATGGCTACACCTTC.

The chain is built from TRBV6-5 and TRBJ2-7, with D possibly called TRBD1 or TRBD2 (6 bases each). The germline V gene encodes CDR1 MNHEY and CDR2 SVGAGI. V lost 6 bases and J lost 2, with 11 bases in between. The CDR3 consists of 13 residues. DNA of the CDR3: TGTGCCAGCAGGGAGGGGGTTACCTACGAGCAGTACTTC. As protein: CASREGVTYEQYF.

This sequence joins TRBV6-1 and TRBJ2-1; TRBD2 might be the D (6 bases). With 3 bases removed from V and 4 bases from J, the gap between germline ends came to 13 bases. The length of the CDR3 is 15 residues. The germline CDR1 and CDR2 sequences are MNHNS and SASEGT. CDR3 sequence: CASSEEGIAYNEQFF. CDR3 in DNA: TGTGCCAGCAGTGAGGAGGGTATCGCTTACAATGAGCAGTTCTTC.

The chain links TRBV6-2 or TRBV6-3 to TRBJ2-7; 11 nucleotides align to TRBD2. The CDR3 consists of 20 residues. The V gene end was trimmed by 0 bases and the J gene end by 0 bases; junction bases not matched to a gene: 13. CDR1 and CDR2 from the germline V gene are MNHEY and SVGEGT. CDR3 in DNA: TGTGCCAGCAGTTACTCGAAGAGCCTAGCGGGGGGCCTGAGCTCCTACGAGCAGTACTTC. Translation: CASSYSKSLAGGLSSYEQYF.

The rearrangement links TRBV11-2 to TRBJ1-1; 9 bases fit TRBD1. This CDR3 has 13 residues. V lost 6 bases and J lost 7; bases outside the gene matches: 6. Germline V gene sequence: CDR1 SGHAT, CDR2 FQNNGV. The CDR3 region is CASRTGGGGEAFF. The CDR3 coding sequence is TGTGCCAGCAGGACAGGGGGGGGTGGTGAAGCTTTCTTT.

CDR3 residues: CATSEGGQGGNEQFF. CDR3 nucleotide sequence: TGTGCCACCAGCGAAGGTGGACAGGGGGGAAATGAGCAGTTCTTC. This sequence joins TRBV24-1 and TRBJ2-1, with 10 bases matching TRBD1. The CDR3 contains 15 residues. After removal of 7 bases from V and 7 bases from J, the junction contained 9 bases not matched to a gene. Germline values: CDR1 KGHDR, CDR2 SFDVKD.

The gene calls are TRBV7-9 and TRBJ2-1; a weak D match, TRBD1 (6 bases). The CDR3 runs to 17 residues. CDR1 is SEHNR, CDR2 FQNEAQ, per germline (reference sequence). Trimming shortened V by 3 bases and J by 0 bases, and 15 bases separated the two germline ends. In nucleotides, the CDR3 is TGTGCCAGCAGCTTGGGAAAAGGCAGGGGCTCCTACAATGAGCAGTTCTTC. Its protein product is CASSLGKGRGSYNEQFF.

This chain connects TRBV5-4 to TRBJ2-5; the D call may be TRBD1 or TRBD2 (6 bases each). V dropped 5 bases and J dropped 5 bases, with 10 bases sitting between them. Germline CDR1 reads SGHNT; CDR2 reads YYREEE (reference sequence). The CDR3 consists of 12 residues. The chain's CDR3 is CASSGGRETQYF. The CDR3 nucleotides read TGTGCCAGCAGTGGGGGGCGGGAGACCCAGTACTTC.

For the CDR3, the DNA is TGTGCCAGCAGCTTCAGGGGACAAGAGACCCAGTACTTC. This sequence encodes CASSFRGQETQYF. The chain combines TRBV5-4 with TRBJ2-5; D possibly corresponds to TRBD1 (6 bases). Per germline, CDR1 SGHNT and CDR2 YYREEE (reference sequence). Trimming removed 2 bases at V and 2 bases at J, with 7 bases between. This CDR3 spans 13 amino acids.

The chain uses TRBV4-3 and TRBJ1-2; D remains unclear. CDR1 is LGHNA and CDR2 is YSLEER in the germline V gene. This CDR3 comprises 15 residues. V lost 0 bases to trimming and J lost 6 bases, with 14 bases between them. DNA for the CDR3: TGCGCCAGCAGCCAAGAACTCTCTTATTGGGATGGCTACACCTTC. This encodes CASSQELSYWDGYTF.

V and J are TRBV4-1 and TRBJ2-1; D not certain. The CDR3 is 14 residues long. Germline loops: CDR1 MGHRA, CDR2 YSYEKL. Trimming stripped 0 bases from V and 1 base from J, with 4 bases between. The CDR3 loop is CASSQEKSYNEQFF. For the CDR3, the DNA is TGCGCCAGCAGCCAAGAGAAGTCCTACAATGAGCAGTTCTTC.

V and J are TRBV10-3 and TRBJ2-3; D might be TRBD1 (5 bases). Deletions cut 5 bases from V and 1 base from J, with 31 bases between. Germline V gives CDR1 ENHRY, CDR2 SYGVKD. This CDR3 region has 21 residues. DNA for the CDR3: TGTGCCATCAGTTCTACCCTCAGGGCTCGGGTAGCCACGTTGGGCACAGATACGCAGTATTTT. Its translation: CAISSTLRARVATLGTDTQYF.

The chain uses TRBV2 and TRBJ1-1; 9 bases map to TRBD1. V dropped 6 bases and J dropped 2; count of bases not matched to a gene: 4. The CDR3 runs to 14 residues. CDR1 is SNHLY, CDR2 FYNNEI, per germline. The chain's CDR3 is CASRGDRANTEAFF. The CDR3 DNA reads as TGTGCCAGCAGGGGGGACAGGGCTAACACTGAAGCTTTCTTT. Full variable domain (rest looked up from reference TRBV2 and TRBJ1-1): EPEVTQTPSHQVTQMGQEVILRCVPISNHLYFYWYRQILGQKVEFLVSFYNNEISEKSEIFDDQFSVERPDGSNFTLKIRSTKLEDSAMYFCASRGDRANTEAFFGQGTRLTVV.

V and J are TRBV19 and TRBJ1-1; D is ambiguous. Germline loops: CDR1 LNHDA, CDR2 SQIVND (reference sequence). This CDR3 is built from 12 residues. With 6 bases removed from V and 3 bases from J, the gap between germline ends came to 8 bases. The CDR3 loop is CASRYGYTEAFF. As DNA, the CDR3 is TGTGCCAGTAGGTACGGTTACACTGAAGCTTTCTTT.

The chain has TRBV27 and TRBJ1-2; D is ambiguous. Trimming stripped 7 bases from V and 2 bases from J, with 14 bases between. The germline V gene has CDR1 MNHEY and CDR2 SMNVEV (reference sequence). The CDR3 consists of 14 residues. The CDR3 loop reads CASTPTGNNYGYTF. The CDR3 DNA reads as TGTGCCAGCACCCCGACGGGCAACAACTATGGCTACACCTTC.

The chain joins TRBV7-2 to TRBJ2-1; no definite D call. This CDR3 contains 13 residues. Trimming pared 1 base from V and 5 bases from J, leaving 6 bases between. Germline V lookup: CDR1 SGHTA, CDR2 FQGNSA. CDR3 sequence (DNA): TGTGCCAGCAGCTTAGGCCGGCACAATGAGCAGTTCTTC. Translation: CASSLGRHNEQFF.

This chain links TRBV27 with TRBJ2-7; D is unresolved. Trimming pared 5 bases from V and 2 bases from J, leaving 10 bases between. The CDR3 consists of 13 residues. The germline V gene encodes CDR1 MNHEY and CDR2 SMNVEV (reference sequence). For the CDR3, the DNA is TGTGCCAGCAGTGTGGGCAGACCCTACGAGCAGTACTTC. Translating gives CASSVGRPYEQYF.

The V gene is TRBV6-2 or TRBV6-3, the J gene TRBJ2-7; TRBD1 aligns across 8 bases. The V gene's germline CDR1 is MNHEY and CDR2 SVGEGT. Germline trimming cut 6 bases from V and 3 bases from J; bases unmatched to any gene: 10. The CDR3 has 15 amino acids. The CDR3 reads CASSSPGGPSYEQYF. CDR3 in DNA: TGTGCCAGCAGCTCCCCAGGGGGCCCAAGCTACGAGCAGTACTTC.

This chain links TRBV5-5 with TRBJ1-1; TRBD1 matches at 9 bases. From germline, CDR1 is SGHKS and CDR2 YYEKEE (reference sequence). The V gene end was trimmed by 4 bases and the J gene end by 3 bases; junction bases not matched to a gene: 1. There are 13 residues in the CDR3. Written as DNA, the CDR3 is TGTGCCAGCAGCCGGACAGGGGACACTGAAGCTTTCTTT. The encoded protein is CASSRTGDTEAFF.

The chain recombines TRBV27 with TRBJ1-5; maybe TRBD1 (6 bases). The CDR3 totals 14 residues. The V and J ends lost 6 bases and 1 base respectively, with 10 bases between them. The germline V gene has CDR1 MNHEY and CDR2 SMNVEV (reference sequence). As DNA, the CDR3 is TGTGCCAGCAGCCCAACAGGGAGCAATCAGCCCCAGCATTTT. Amino acids: CASSPTGSNQPQHF.

For this clone: The germline gene is not matched at one end of the junction; a read error may be the cause. The gene calls are TRBV28 and TRBJ2-6; 9 bases match TRBD1. The germline V gene encodes CDR1 MDHEN and CDR2 SYDVKM. The CDR3 has 13 amino acids. The CDR3 DNA reads TGTGCCAGCAGACAGGACAGGGGCGCCTCTCTGGATTTC. It yields the protein CASRQDRGASLDF.